These T cell receptor beta chains were read from a single sample in a study of blood T cell repertoires in COVID-19. The table came from immunoSEQ multiplex PCR; TCRdb's copy has only in-frame clones and leaves some out. The sample records about 96,000 clones, roughly 83% being singletons. Sequences were obtained from peripheral blood. These receptors all stem from a woman aged 55-70 years with acute or convalescent COVID-19. Each CDR3 is given with its conserved first and last residue. A D gene is named only where the DNA matches it firmly. Where a row states a size, it is once, few, many or the class of an expanded clone; other rows omit it.

v_call: TRBV6-6
j_call: TRBJ2-3
d_call: TRBD2
clone_size: -
cdr3_length: 15
cdr3_aa: CASKGLAGGTDTQYF
cdr3_nt: TGTGCCAGCAAAGGGCTAGCGGGGGGCACAGATACGCAGTATTTT

v_call: TRBV29-1
j_call: TRBJ1-5
d_call: TRBD1
clone_size: -
cdr3_length: 13
cdr3_aa: CSVGTGVGQPQHF
cdr3_nt: TGCAGCGTTGGGACAGGGGTTGGTCAGCCCCAGCATTTT

v_call: TRBV12-3/TRBV12-4
j_call: TRBJ2-7
d_call: -
clone_size: -
cdr3_length: 13
cdr3_aa: CASSPSRAHEQYF
cdr3_nt: TGTGCCAGCAGTCCCAGCAGGGCCCACGAGCAGTACTTC

v_call: TRBV5-6
j_call: TRBJ1-6
d_call: -
clone_size: few
cdr3_length: 16
cdr3_aa: CASSLRVLLINSPLHF
cdr3_nt: TGTGCCAGCAGCTTGAGAGTGCTGCTGATTAATTCACCCCTCCACTTT

v_call: TRBV28
j_call: TRBJ2-3
d_call: -
clone_size: few
cdr3_length: 16
cdr3_aa: CASSFKGGRSTDTQYF
cdr3_nt: TGTGCCAGCAGTTTTAAGGGGGGGCGTAGCACAGATACGCAGTATTTT

v_call: TRBV10-3
j_call: TRBJ2-6
d_call: -
clone_size: -
cdr3_length: 16
cdr3_aa: CAIRPQASGGANVLTF
cdr3_nt: TGTGCCATCAGACCACAGGCCTCCGGTGGGGCCAACGTCCTGACTTTC

v_call: TRBV3-1/TRBV3-2
j_call: TRBJ2-1
d_call: -
clone_size: few
cdr3_length: 20
cdr3_aa: CASSDQPTCGGHSSYNEQFF
cdr3_nt: TGTGCCAGCAGCGACCAACCCACTTGCGGGGGCCACAGTTCCTACAATGAGCAGTTCTTC

v_call: TRBV7-9
j_call: TRBJ1-5
d_call: -
clone_size: few
cdr3_length: 14
cdr3_aa: CASSGGGSNQPQHF
cdr3_nt: TGTGCCAGCAGCGGGGGAGGGAGCAATCAGCCCCAGCATTTT

v_call: TRBV6-5
j_call: TRBJ2-3
d_call: -
clone_size: -
cdr3_length: 12
cdr3_aa: CASRSSADTQYF
cdr3_nt: TGTGCCAGCAGATCCAGTGCAGATACGCAGTATTTT

v_call: TRBV6-5
j_call: TRBJ2-7
d_call: TRBD1
clone_size: -
cdr3_length: 14
cdr3_aa: CASAGLTGAYEQYF
cdr3_nt: TGTGCCAGCGCCGGCCTGACAGGGGCCTACGAGCAGTACTTC

v_call: TRBV28
j_call: TRBJ2-3
d_call: TRBD1
clone_size: -
cdr3_length: 15
cdr3_aa: CASSEGQGSTDTQYF
cdr3_nt: TGTGCCAGCAGTGAGGGACAGGGCAGCACAGATACGCAGTATTTT

v_call: TRBV6-5
j_call: TRBJ1-2
d_call: TRBD1
clone_size: -
cdr3_length: 13
cdr3_aa: CASSVRGDYGYTF
cdr3_nt: TGTGCCAGCAGCGTCAGGGGGGACTATGGCTACACCTTC

v_call: TRBV19
j_call: TRBJ1-5
d_call: -
clone_size: -
cdr3_length: 14
cdr3_aa: CASSTLQGNQPQHF
cdr3_nt: TGTGCCAGTAGTACGCTGCAGGGAAATCAGCCCCAGCATTTT

v_call: TRBV2
j_call: TRBJ1-6
d_call: -
clone_size: -
cdr3_length: 15
cdr3_aa: CASSLTDSVNSPLHF
cdr3_nt: TGTGCCAGCAGCCTAACGGACAGTGTTAATTCACCCCTCCACTTT

v_call: TRBV28
j_call: TRBJ1-4
d_call: -
clone_size: -
cdr3_length: 15
cdr3_aa: CASRLGGGLNEKLFF
cdr3_nt: TGTGCCAGCCGGCTGGGGGGGGGCCTTAATGAAAAACTGTTTTTT

v_call: TRBV7-5
j_call: TRBJ2-7
d_call: -
clone_size: -
cdr3_length: 14
cdr3_aa: CARSSTRAPYEQYF
cdr3_nt: TGTGCCAGAAGCTCAACCAGGGCCCCGTACGAGCAGTACTTC

v_call: TRBV5-1
j_call: TRBJ2-5
d_call: TRBD1
clone_size: -
cdr3_length: 15
cdr3_aa: CASSLRDRGSETQYF
cdr3_nt: TGCGCCAGCAGCCTAAGGGACAGGGGTTCCGAGACCCAGTACTTC

v_call: TRBV5-1
j_call: TRBJ1-4
d_call: -
clone_size: -
cdr3_length: 13
cdr3_aa: CASTLNPGEKLFF
cdr3_nt: TGCGCCAGCACTCTCAACCCAGGGGAAAAACTGTTTTTT

v_call: TRBV23-1
j_call: TRBJ1-5
d_call: -
clone_size: -
cdr3_length: 12
cdr3_aa: CASSQSSKPQHF
cdr3_nt: TGCGCCAGCAGTCAATCGTCCAAGCCCCAGCATTTT

v_call: TRBV21-1
j_call: TRBJ1-4
d_call: -
clone_size: -
cdr3_length: 15
cdr3_aa: CASSKGHATNEKLFF
cdr3_nt: TGTGCCAGCAGCAAAGGGCATGCAACTAATGAAAAACTGTTTTTT

v_call: TRBV11-3
j_call: TRBJ1-1
d_call: TRBD1
clone_size: -
cdr3_length: 14
cdr3_aa: CASSRGQGGREAFF
cdr3_nt: TGTGCCAGCAGCCGGGGACAGGGGGGCCGTGAAGCTTTCTTT

v_call: TRBV9
j_call: TRBJ1-6
d_call: -
clone_size: once
cdr3_length: 13
cdr3_aa: CASSVTGSSPLHF
cdr3_nt: TGTGCCAGCAGTGTCACCGGTAGCTCACCCCTCCACTTT

v_call: TRBV30
j_call: TRBJ2-2
d_call: TRBD1
clone_size: -
cdr3_length: 15
cdr3_aa: CAWSEGDRMAGELFF
cdr3_nt: TGTGCCTGGAGCGAAGGGGACAGAATGGCCGGGGAGCTGTTTTTT

v_call: TRBV7-3
j_call: TRBJ1-2
d_call: TRBD1
clone_size: -
cdr3_length: 15
cdr3_aa: CASSDGTGSSSGYTF
cdr3_nt: TGTGCCAGCTCGGACGGGACAGGCTCATCGAGCGGCTACACCTTC

v_call: TRBV9
j_call: TRBJ2-5
d_call: TRBD1
clone_size: -
cdr3_length: 15
cdr3_aa: CASSVGTGVGETQYF
cdr3_nt: TGTGCCAGCAGCGTAGGGACAGGGGTTGGGGAGACCCAGTACTTC

v_call: TRBV6-5
j_call: TRBJ1-6
d_call: -
clone_size: few
cdr3_length: 14
cdr3_aa: CASSRGQINSPLHF
cdr3_nt: TGTGCCAGCAGTAGAGGACAGATCAATTCACCCCTCCACTTT

v_call: TRBV19
j_call: TRBJ2-3
d_call: TRBD2
clone_size: -
cdr3_length: 15
cdr3_aa: CASSLLAAPTDTQYF
cdr3_nt: TGTGCCAGTAGTCTACTAGCGGCTCCCACAGATACGCAGTATTTT

v_call: TRBV30
j_call: TRBJ1-6
d_call: TRBD1
clone_size: -
cdr3_length: 14
cdr3_aa: CAWTQGALNSPLHF
cdr3_nt: TGTGCCTGGACACAGGGGGCTCTTAATTCACCCCTCCACTTT

v_call: TRBV5-1
j_call: TRBJ1-1
d_call: -
clone_size: -
cdr3_length: 15
cdr3_aa: CASSLGATLNTEAFF
cdr3_nt: TGCGCCAGCAGCTTGGGGGCTACATTGAACACTGAAGCTTTCTTT

v_call: TRBV11-3
j_call: TRBJ2-3
d_call: TRBD2
clone_size: -
cdr3_length: 17
cdr3_aa: CASSLVTGTSGGDTQYF
cdr3_nt: TGTGCCAGCAGCTTAGTAACCGGGACTAGCGGGGGTGATACGCAGTATTTT

v_call: TRBV19
j_call: TRBJ1-2
d_call: -
clone_size: once
cdr3_length: 13
cdr3_aa: CASRQDVNYGYTF
cdr3_nt: TGTGCCAGTCGACAGGACGTTAACTATGGCTACACCTTC

v_call: TRBV18
j_call: TRBJ2-7
d_call: TRBD1
clone_size: few
cdr3_length: 15
cdr3_aa: CASSPRGQGIGEQYF
cdr3_nt: TGTGCCAGCTCACCAAGGGGACAGGGGATAGGAGAGCAGTACTTC

v_call: TRBV9
j_call: TRBJ1-1
d_call: -
clone_size: once
cdr3_length: 14
cdr3_aa: CASSVEPRSPEAFF
cdr3_nt: TGTGCCAGCAGCGTAGAGCCCCGGAGCCCTGAAGCTTTCTTT

v_call: TRBV5-1
j_call: TRBJ2-7
d_call: -
clone_size: -
cdr3_length: 14
cdr3_aa: CASSRDSLSYEQYF
cdr3_nt: TGCGCCAGCAGTCGCGACAGCTTATCCTACGAGCAGTACTTC

v_call: TRBV2
j_call: TRBJ2-2
d_call: -
clone_size: -
cdr3_length: 12
cdr3_aa: CASSRGTGELFF
cdr3_nt: TGTGCCAGCAGCAGAGGGACCGGGGAGCTGTTTTTT

v_call: TRBV24-1
j_call: TRBJ2-3
d_call: -
clone_size: -
cdr3_length: 14
cdr3_aa: CATSDFGGTDTQYF
cdr3_nt: TGTGCCACCAGTGATTTCGGGGGCACAGATACGCAGTATTTT

v_call: TRBV6-5
j_call: TRBJ2-5
d_call: TRBD1
clone_size: few
cdr3_length: 15
cdr3_aa: CASSRTGGGGETQYF
cdr3_nt: TGTGCCAGCAGCCGGACAGGGGGCGGTGGAGAGACCCAGTACTTC

v_call: TRBV7-3
j_call: TRBJ2-2
d_call: TRBD1
clone_size: -
cdr3_length: 15
cdr3_aa: CASSLSRGRGGELFF
cdr3_nt: TGTGCCAGCAGCTTATCCAGGGGGCGCGGCGGGGAGCTGTTTTTT

v_call: TRBV3-1/TRBV3-2
j_call: TRBJ1-5
d_call: -
clone_size: -
cdr3_length: 14
cdr3_aa: CASSRSDQGQPQHF
cdr3_nt: TGTGCCAGCAGTCGGAGCGATCAGGGTCAGCCCCAGCATTTT

v_call: TRBV6-5
j_call: TRBJ1-2
d_call: -
clone_size: -
cdr3_length: 13
cdr3_aa: CASSFQGNYGYTF
cdr3_nt: TGTGCCAGCAGTTTCCAGGGGAACTATGGCTACACCTTC

v_call: TRBV4-2
j_call: TRBJ2-7
d_call: TRBD2
clone_size: -
cdr3_length: 15
cdr3_aa: CASRTGTSVSYEQYF
cdr3_nt: TGTGCCAGCAGAACCGGGACTAGCGTCTCCTACGAGCAGTACTTC

v_call: TRBV5-4
j_call: TRBJ2-3
d_call: TRBD2
clone_size: -
cdr3_length: 15
cdr3_aa: CASSLGRGGSDTQYF
cdr3_nt: TGTGCCAGCAGCTTGGGTCGGGGGGGATCAGATACGCAGTATTTT

v_call: TRBV11-2
j_call: TRBJ2-1
d_call: -
clone_size: -
cdr3_length: 15
cdr3_aa: CASTFAESSYNEQFF
cdr3_nt: TGTGCCAGCACCTTTGCCGAGAGCTCCTACAATGAGCAGTTCTTC

v_call: TRBV19
j_call: TRBJ1-2
d_call: -
clone_size: -
cdr3_length: 12
cdr3_aa: CASSDYGYGYTF
cdr3_nt: TGTGCCAGTAGTGATTACGGGTATGGCTACACCTTC

v_call: TRBV2
j_call: TRBJ2-7
d_call: TRBD2
clone_size: -
cdr3_length: 16
cdr3_aa: CASRELAGGLRGEQYF
cdr3_nt: TGTGCCAGCAGGGAACTAGCGGGGGGGCTACGAGGCGAGCAGTACTTC

v_call: TRBV28
j_call: TRBJ2-7
d_call: -
clone_size: -
cdr3_length: 12
cdr3_aa: CASSQQGSEQYF
cdr3_nt: TGTGCCAGCAGCCAACAGGGATCCGAGCAGTACTTC

v_call: TRBV18
j_call: TRBJ1-3
d_call: -
clone_size: -
cdr3_length: 16
cdr3_aa: CASSPRQESSGNTIYF
cdr3_nt: TGTGCCAGCTCACCAAGACAGGAGAGCTCTGGAAACACCATATATTTT

v_call: TRBV5-6
j_call: TRBJ1-3
d_call: TRBD1
clone_size: -
cdr3_length: 15
cdr3_aa: CASSTTGGGGNTIYF
cdr3_nt: TGTGCCAGCAGCACTACAGGGGGTGGAGGAAACACCATATATTTT

v_call: TRBV19
j_call: TRBJ2-2
d_call: -
clone_size: -
cdr3_length: 12
cdr3_aa: CASSPRTGELFF
cdr3_nt: TGTGCCAGTAGTCCGAGGACCGGGGAGCTGTTTTTT

v_call: TRBV4-2
j_call: TRBJ2-3
d_call: TRBD2
clone_size: -
cdr3_length: 15
cdr3_aa: CASSQGGGRTDTQYF
cdr3_nt: TGTGCCAGCAGCCAAGGCGGGGGGCGGACAGATACGCAGTATTTT

v_call: TRBV4-1
j_call: TRBJ1-5
d_call: TRBD1
clone_size: few
cdr3_length: 16
cdr3_aa: CASSQGWTGENQPQHF
cdr3_nt: TGCGCCAGCAGCCAAGGATGGACAGGGGAGAATCAGCCCCAGCATTTT

v_call: TRBV12-3/TRBV12-4
j_call: TRBJ1-3
d_call: -
clone_size: -
cdr3_length: 13
cdr3_aa: CASSSVGRNTIYF
cdr3_nt: TGTGCCAGCAGTTCCGTGGGCAGAAACACCATATATTTT

v_call: TRBV7-2
j_call: TRBJ1-5
d_call: TRBD1
clone_size: -
cdr3_length: 14
cdr3_aa: CASSMTGVNQPQHF
cdr3_nt: TGTGCCAGCAGCATGACAGGGGTCAATCAGCCCCAGCATTTT

v_call: TRBV27
j_call: TRBJ2-7
d_call: TRBD1
clone_size: -
cdr3_length: 16
cdr3_aa: CASSLARGTGMDEQYF
cdr3_nt: TGTGCCAGCAGCCTAGCCCGGGGGACAGGGATGGACGAGCAGTACTTC

v_call: TRBV11-2
j_call: TRBJ1-6
d_call: -
clone_size: few
cdr3_length: 14
cdr3_aa: CASSLVRGNSPLHF
cdr3_nt: TGTGCCAGCAGCTTAGTCAGGGGCAATTCACCCCTCCACTTT

v_call: TRBV6-5
j_call: TRBJ1-2
d_call: TRBD1
clone_size: -
cdr3_length: 15
cdr3_aa: CASSPEGTGNYGYTF
cdr3_nt: TGTGCCAGCAGCCCCGAAGGGACAGGGAACTATGGCTACACCTTC

v_call: TRBV6-5
j_call: TRBJ2-3
d_call: -
clone_size: -
cdr3_length: 13
cdr3_aa: CASGGRRTDTQYF
cdr3_nt: TGTGCCAGCGGAGGGAGACGGACAGATACGCAGTATTTT

v_call: TRBV28
j_call: TRBJ1-5
d_call: -
clone_size: -
cdr3_length: 17
cdr3_aa: CASSSPRDTYSNQPQHF
cdr3_nt: TGTGCCAGCAGTTCCCCCCGGGACACTTATAGCAATCAGCCCCAGCATTTT

v_call: TRBV5-1
j_call: TRBJ1-2
d_call: -
clone_size: -
cdr3_length: 14
cdr3_aa: CASSLVAGNYGYTF
cdr3_nt: TGCGCCAGCAGCTTGGTGGCAGGGAACTATGGCTACACCTTC

v_call: TRBV6-2/TRBV6-3
j_call: TRBJ1-5
d_call: -
clone_size: -
cdr3_length: 15
cdr3_aa: CASSYGGGNNQPQHF
cdr3_nt: TGTGCCAGCAGTTACGGGGGGGGCAACAATCAGCCCCAGCATTTT